This is a list of T cell receptor beta chains from one sample in a study of response to subunit inactivated influenza vaccine. MiXCR, run by TCRdb on the RT-PCR reads, gives a single entry per CDR3 protein. The sample has approximately 500,000 distinct CDR3 sequences, 13% seen once. Sequenced material: PBMCs from blood, taken 45 days after vaccination. The receptors were gathered from a man over 45 who received an inactivated influenza vaccine. The CDR3 runs from the conserved cysteine through the conserved F or W. D genes are given only for firm matches. Part of the rows lack a size; the others show once, few, many or a class for expanded clones.

cdr3_aa: CASSQKDDRGRYNEQFF; cdr3_nt: TGTGCCAGCAGCCAAAAAGATGACAGGGGGCGGTACAATGAGCAGTTCTTC; v_call: TRBV4-2; clone_size: .; d_call: TRBD1; cdr3_length: 17; j_call: TRBJ2-1
cdr3_aa: CSATGTSGASTDTQYF; cdr3_nt: TGCAGTGCTACAGGGACTAGCGGGGCCTCCACAGATACGCAGTATTTT; v_call: TRBV20-1; clone_size: .; d_call: TRBD2; cdr3_length: 16; j_call: TRBJ2-3
cdr3_aa: CATTGSLSSGANVLTF; cdr3_nt: TGTGCCACGACAGGATCCCTTTCTTCTGGGGCCAACGTCCTGACTTTC; v_call: TRBV10-3; clone_size: few; d_call: .; cdr3_length: 16; j_call: TRBJ2-6
cdr3_aa: CASIGRGRGKTDTQYF; cdr3_nt: TGTGCCAGCATTGGCCGAGGCAGGGGAAAGACAGATACGCAGTATTTT; v_call: TRBV5-6; clone_size: few; d_call: .; cdr3_length: 16; j_call: TRBJ2-3
cdr3_aa: CSARSETVSGQITGELFF; cdr3_nt: TGCAGTGCGCGGTCGGAGACGGTATCCGGCCAGATCACCGGGGAGCTGTTTTTT; v_call: TRBV20-1; clone_size: .; d_call: .; cdr3_length: 18; j_call: TRBJ2-2
cdr3_aa: CATSRVPSGNTDTQYF; cdr3_nt: TGTGCCACCAGCAGAGTTCCTAGCGGAAACACAGATACGCAGTATTTT; v_call: TRBV15; clone_size: .; d_call: TRBD2; cdr3_length: 16; j_call: TRBJ2-3
cdr3_aa: CSARDSPYEQYF; cdr3_nt: TGCAGTGCTAGGGACAGCCCCTACGAGCAGTACTTC; v_call: TRBV20-1; clone_size: .; d_call: .; cdr3_length: 12; j_call: TRBJ2-7
cdr3_aa: CASSPRGLSTGELFF; cdr3_nt: TGTGCCAGCAGCCCCCGCGGACTTAGCACCGGGGAGCTGTTTTTT; v_call: TRBV7-2; clone_size: few; d_call: .; cdr3_length: 15; j_call: TRBJ2-2
cdr3_aa: CSAGVAQRVPDTQYF; cdr3_nt: TGCAGTGCTGGAGTGGCGCAAAGGGTCCCAGATACGCAGTATTTT; v_call: TRBV20-1; clone_size: many; d_call: .; cdr3_length: 15; j_call: TRBJ2-3
cdr3_aa: CASSRKQGRNSPLHF; cdr3_nt: TGTGCCAGCAGCCGTAAACAGGGACGTAATTCACCCCTCCACTTT; v_call: TRBV5-6; clone_size: few; d_call: .; cdr3_length: 15; j_call: TRBJ1-6
cdr3_aa: CASIKGQNTGELFF; cdr3_nt: TGTGCCAGCATTAAGGGACAGAACACCGGGGAGCTGTTTTTT; v_call: TRBV6-5; clone_size: .; d_call: .; cdr3_length: 14; j_call: TRBJ2-2
cdr3_aa: CASSPGFRETQYF; cdr3_nt: TGTGCCAGCAGCCCCGGGTTCCGGGAGACCCAGTACTTC; v_call: TRBV12-3/TRBV12-4; clone_size: many; d_call: .; cdr3_length: 13; j_call: TRBJ2-5
cdr3_aa: CATGTQAGSDTQYF; cdr3_nt: TGTGCCACCGGTACACAGGCTGGGTCAGATACGCAGTATTTT; v_call: TRBV12-3/TRBV12-4; clone_size: many; d_call: .; cdr3_length: 14; j_call: TRBJ2-3
cdr3_aa: CSVEGGAYEQYF; cdr3_nt: TGCAGCGTTGAGGGGGGAGCCTACGAGCAGTACTTC; v_call: TRBV29-1; clone_size: .; d_call: .; cdr3_length: 12; j_call: TRBJ2-7
cdr3_aa: CASSLLTGSTHEAFF; cdr3_nt: TGTGCCAGCTCCCTCCTGACAGGTTCCACCCATGAAGCTTTCTTT; v_call: TRBV18; clone_size: few; d_call: .; cdr3_length: 15; j_call: TRBJ1-1
cdr3_aa: CASSSGPYNYGYTF; cdr3_nt: TGTGCCAGCAGCTCAGGACCGTACAACTATGGCTACACCTTC; v_call: TRBV7-9; clone_size: few; d_call: .; cdr3_length: 14; j_call: TRBJ1-2
cdr3_aa: CSARDPRQSTDTQYF; cdr3_nt: TGCAGTGCTAGAGATCCCCGACAGAGCACAGATACGCAGTATTTT; v_call: TRBV20-1; clone_size: few; d_call: .; cdr3_length: 15; j_call: TRBJ2-3
cdr3_aa: CASTLTSGRYNEQFF; cdr3_nt: TGTGCCAGCACCCTGACTAGCGGGAGGTACAATGAGCAGTTCTTC; v_call: TRBV11-2; clone_size: .; d_call: TRBD2; cdr3_length: 15; j_call: TRBJ2-1
cdr3_aa: CSALVHGRSTDTQYF; cdr3_nt: TGCAGTGCCCTGGTCCATGGGAGGAGCACAGATACGCAGTATTTT; v_call: TRBV20-1; clone_size: .; d_call: .; cdr3_length: 15; j_call: TRBJ2-3
cdr3_aa: CATSDLPPGATTYEQYF; cdr3_nt: TGTGCCACCAGTGATCTACCACCGGGGGCAACAACCTACGAGCAGTACTTC; v_call: TRBV24-1; clone_size: many; d_call: .; cdr3_length: 17; j_call: TRBJ2-7
cdr3_aa: CSVADSSGEKLFF; cdr3_nt: TGCAGCGTTGCCGACAGCTCGGGGGAAAAACTGTTTTTT; v_call: TRBV29-1; clone_size: few; d_call: .; cdr3_length: 13; j_call: TRBJ1-4
cdr3_aa: CASSFYSGSTDTQYF; cdr3_nt: TGTGCCAGCAGTTTTTATAGCGGGAGTACAGATACGCAGTATTTT; v_call: TRBV6-5; clone_size: many; d_call: TRBD2; cdr3_length: 15; j_call: TRBJ2-3
cdr3_aa: CASSSASLVNEQFF; cdr3_nt: TGTGCCAGCAGTTCAGCTAGTTTGGTCAATGAGCAGTTCTTC; v_call: TRBV6-5; clone_size: few; d_call: .; cdr3_length: 14; j_call: TRBJ2-1
cdr3_aa: CASSYLEGQPQHF; cdr3_nt: TGTGCCAGCAGTTACTTGGAGGGTCAGCCCCAGCATTTT; v_call: TRBV6-6; clone_size: .; d_call: .; cdr3_length: 13; j_call: TRBJ1-5
cdr3_aa: CASSLGAVNEQFF; cdr3_nt: TGTGCCAGCAGCTTAGGAGCGGTCAATGAGCAGTTCTTC; v_call: TRBV11-3; clone_size: few; d_call: .; cdr3_length: 13; j_call: TRBJ2-1
cdr3_aa: CASSSRPGTGRTGELFF; cdr3_nt: TGTGCCAGCAGCTCGAGACCCGGGACAGGGAGGACCGGGGAGCTGTTTTTT; v_call: TRBV11-1; clone_size: .; d_call: TRBD1; cdr3_length: 17; j_call: TRBJ2-2
cdr3_aa: CASSLAPGQGHTEAFF; cdr3_nt: TGTGCCAGCAGCTTAGCGCCGGGACAGGGTCACACTGAAGCTTTCTTT; v_call: TRBV7-9; clone_size: .; d_call: TRBD1; cdr3_length: 16; j_call: TRBJ1-1
cdr3_aa: CASSPLGSGELFF; cdr3_nt: TGTGCCAGCAGTCCCTTAGGGTCCGGGGAGCTGTTTTTT; v_call: TRBV12-3/TRBV12-4; clone_size: many; d_call: .; cdr3_length: 13; j_call: TRBJ2-2
cdr3_aa: CASTLAGGREQYF; cdr3_nt: TGCGCCAGCACTCTAGCGGGGGGTCGGGAGCAGTACTTC; v_call: TRBV10-2; clone_size: few; d_call: TRBD2; cdr3_length: 13; j_call: TRBJ2-7